This T cell receptor (beta chain) was retrieved from a study of T cells in women clearing cervical HPV infection. Across the study: Case blood was drawn when the lesion was first found; control blood after infection became undetectable. For cases, blood was sampled a median around 150 days after lesion detection, interquartile range roughly 85 to 220 days. Overall study findings and caveats: Effector/memory and HPV-specific T cells were not isolated, and association timing is unknown.

Comments on this clone: Its target is unknown. The CDR3 end lies 3 residues beyond the end of the read and is filled in from the germline J gene.

With V trimmed by 5 bases and J by 5 bases, 12 bases remained unmatched. CDR3 length: 16 residues. Germline V gives CDR1 SNHLY, CDR2 FYNNEI. Genomic DNA, averaging around 1,200 ng per sample, yielded TCR beta CDR3 via immunoSEQ. Libraries were prepared by immunoSEQ multiplex PCR; TCRdb keeps only in-frame clonotypes and omits some of them. This sample's clone table lists approximately 15,000 clones. The receptor was isolated from a woman between 18 and 69 years old with a cervical HPV16 infection that either progressed to CIN3+ or cleared (not recorded which). The sequencing sample was made of blood buffy coat. V is TRBV2 and J is TRBJ2-5, with 9 bases matching TRBD2. The CDR3 DNA, read in part, is TGTGCCAGCAGTCCGGTTGTGATAGCGGGGGATGAGACC. Encoded protein: CASSPVVIAGDET. The full CDR3 protein reads CASSPVVIAGDETQYF.